This T cell receptor beta chain was sequenced for a study of post-analysis software for immune sequencing data. Turning to the study itself: Secondary progressive, relapsing-remitting and progressive-relapsing multiple sclerosis were among the included disease courses.

Germline-derived CDR1 and CDR2 are SGHNT and YYREEE (reference sequence). V was clipped by 4 bases and J by 11 bases, with 19 bases between them. The CDR3 runs to 15 residues. Study-wide points: Among multiple sclerosis patients, normalized Chao1 diversity was significantly below that of controls. Relative to controls, patients had five TRBV segments at higher frequency, with TRBV5-6, TRBV5-1 and TRBV20-1 among these. F measure showed strong co-clustering of same-batch samples.

Sequencing libraries made from TCR beta cDNA carried unique molecular identifiers. Roughly 500,000 cDNA molecules were obtained per 1 to 10 million input T cells. TCRdb reprocessed the PCR reads via MiXCR and lists one record per CDR3 protein. The data show hundreds of thousands of distinct CDR3 sequences, roughly 50% seen once. This clonotype was observed a few times. Its antigen is still unknown. The clonotype originates from a girl aged 10-17 years with multiple sclerosis. The chain joins TRBV5-4 to TRBJ1-6, with D maybe TRBD1 (6 bases). The sequenced material came from blood. CDR3 in amino acids: CASSRDGGPRAPLHF. The DNA of the CDR3 is TGTGCCAGCAGCCGGGACGGGGGGCCCAGAGCACCCCTCCACTTT.